Below are 21 T cell receptor beta chains sequenced from a single sample in a study of CXCR3-negative and CXCR3-positive naive CD8 T cells. Study results and caveats: CXCR3-positive naive cells had more hydrophobic TRB CDR3s than CXCR3-negative naive cells.

The authors made the TRB cDNA libraries by 5' RACE using UMI labels. No DNA is given; TCRdb re-called the 5' RACE reads and lists each CDR3 protein once. In all, the sample yields 130,000 or so distinct CDR3 sequences. These receptors' targets are unknown. Sequences were obtained from naive CXCR3+ CD8+ T cells from blood. As for subset: CD45RO-CCR7+CD27+CD95- naive CD8+ T cells expressing CXCR3 (TNR3+). These receptors were collected from a human donor in good health. Some clones in this sample may be carry-over from other donors' samples.

The chain uses TRBV7-2 and TRBJ2-7; TCRdb's D call, TRBD2, is unchecked because there is no DNA. The CDR3 loop spans 15 amino acids. Germline V gene lookup returns CDR1 SGHTA and CDR2 FQGNSA. The CDR3 spells CASSWTSGIGSEQYF.

The chain uses TRBV6-9 and TRBJ2-2; TCRdb picks TRBD1, but there is no DNA to check that call. The CDR3 spans 17 residues. The germline V gene encodes CDR1 MNHGY and CDR2 SVAAGI. The CDR3 protein is CASSYLRGWVSTGELFF.

The J gene is TRBJ2-7, the V gene TRBV28. The CDR3 contains 14 residues. Germline V gene sequence: CDR1 MDHEN, CDR2 SYDVKM. The CDR3 sequence is CASSYTGSSYEQYF.

The J gene is TRBJ2-5, the V gene TRBV27; TCRdb designates TRBD1, a call that cannot be tested without DNA. CDR3 length equals 14 residues. The germline V gene has CDR1 MNHEY and CDR2 SMNVEV (reference sequence). CDR3 in amino acids: CASRPGVTGLAQYF.

The V gene is TRBV28, the J gene TRBJ2-5; the TRBD1 assignment by TCRdb is unverifiable without DNA. Germline lookup yields CDR1 MDHEN and CDR2 SYDVKM. The CDR3 covers 16 residues. This CDR3 reads CASSITGTGDGETQYF.

CDR3 residues: CASSPGTGTHEQYF. This chain connects TRBV5-1 to TRBJ2-7; there is no DNA to check the TCRdb D call of TRBD1. Per the germline V gene, CDR1 is SGHRS and CDR2 is YFSETQ. The CDR3 length is 14 residues.

This chain uses TRBV4-1 with TRBJ2-1; checking the TCRdb D call of TRBD1 is not possible without DNA. This CDR3 contains 13 residues. Germline CDR1 is MGHRA and CDR2 is YSYEKL. CDR3: CASSPSRVNEQFF.

The chain employs TRBV2 and TRBJ1-1; the D gene TCRdb calls, TRBD1, cannot be checked with no DNA. The CDR3 is 15 amino acids. CDR1 is SNHLY, CDR2 FYNNEI, per germline. This CDR3 reads CASSYSGQGASEAFF.

V and J are TRBV12-3 or TRBV12-4 and TRBJ1-5; as DNA is missing, the TRBD1 call by TCRdb cannot be tested. CDR3 size: 14 residues. CDR3: CASSRDGSNQPQHF.

The V call is TRBV7-9, the J call TRBJ2-1; TCRdb picks TRBD1, but there is no DNA to check that call. Germline V gene sequence: CDR1 SEHNR, CDR2 FQNEAQ (reference sequence). The CDR3 loop spans 13 amino acids. CDR3 sequence: CASSFGISDEQFF.

The chain has TRBV7-2 and TRBJ2-2. This CDR3 has 15 amino acids. CDR1 and CDR2 from the germline V gene are SGHTA and FQGNSA. CDR3 sequence: CASSSILTAGGELFF.

This chain links TRBV12-3 or TRBV12-4 with TRBJ2-3; TCRdb picks TRBD2, but there is no DNA to check that call. This CDR3 spans 14 amino acids. CDR3 region: CASTSIHRLNTQYF.

V usage is TRBV9 and J usage is TRBJ2-7. This CDR3 has 16 amino acids. Germline CDR1 reads SGDLS; CDR2 reads YYNGEE. The CDR3 sequence: CASSVGSERPVNEQYF.

The rearrangement uses TRBV28 and TRBJ2-1; the D call of TRBD1 rests on TCRdb alone, since no DNA is present to check it. The CDR3 runs to 16 residues. The V gene's germline CDR1 is MDHEN and CDR2 SYDVKM. CDR3 in amino acids: CASSTHRGKWYNEQFF.

This sequence joins TRBV9 and TRBJ2-4; TCRdb's D call of TRBD2 is untestable without DNA. Germline-derived CDR1 and CDR2 are SGDLS and YYNGEE. CDR3 length: 14 residues. This chain's CDR3 is CASSPTGSWNIQYF.

This chain links TRBV7-9 with TRBJ2-1. This CDR3 spans 12 amino acids. Germline V lookup: CDR1 SEHNR, CDR2 FQNEAQ (reference sequence). This chain's CDR3 is CASSSFYNEQFF.

This chain links TRBV11-2 with TRBJ2-1; absent DNA, TCRdb's TRBD1 call cannot be checked. The CDR3 has 15 amino acids. The germline gives CDR1 SGHAT, CDR2 FQNNGV. Here the CDR3 reads CASSWGQGNFDEQFF.

The V call is TRBV28, the J call TRBJ2-3; as DNA is missing, the TRBD2 call by TCRdb cannot be tested. CDR1 and CDR2 from the germline V gene are MDHEN and SYDVKM. This CDR3 comprises 15 residues. The CDR3 loop reads CASNLLAGYTDTQYF.

The chain carries TRBV28 and TRBJ2-7. The germline V gene has CDR1 MDHEN and CDR2 SYDVKM. The CDR3 is 14 amino acids. The CDR3 sequence: CASSFTGGSYEQYF.

The rearrangement joins TRBV5-1 to TRBJ2-1. The V gene's germline CDR1 is SGHRS and CDR2 YFSETQ. There are 15 residues in the CDR3. Here the CDR3 reads CASSSDGSSYNEQFF.

The V call is TRBV28, the J call TRBJ2-7; the D call from TCRdb, TRBD1, cannot be confirmed without DNA. Germline V gives CDR1 MDHEN, CDR2 SYDVKM. This CDR3 has 17 amino acids. CDR3 residues: CASSLPRQGEGTYEQYF. Using reference TRBV28 and TRBJ2-7 for the parts outside the CDR3, the full variable domain is DVKVTQSSRYLVKRTGEKVFLECVQDMDHENMFWYRQDPGLGLRLIYFSYDVKMKEKGDIPEGYSVSREKKERFSLILESASTNQTSMYLCASSLPRQGEGTYEQYFGPGTRLTVT.